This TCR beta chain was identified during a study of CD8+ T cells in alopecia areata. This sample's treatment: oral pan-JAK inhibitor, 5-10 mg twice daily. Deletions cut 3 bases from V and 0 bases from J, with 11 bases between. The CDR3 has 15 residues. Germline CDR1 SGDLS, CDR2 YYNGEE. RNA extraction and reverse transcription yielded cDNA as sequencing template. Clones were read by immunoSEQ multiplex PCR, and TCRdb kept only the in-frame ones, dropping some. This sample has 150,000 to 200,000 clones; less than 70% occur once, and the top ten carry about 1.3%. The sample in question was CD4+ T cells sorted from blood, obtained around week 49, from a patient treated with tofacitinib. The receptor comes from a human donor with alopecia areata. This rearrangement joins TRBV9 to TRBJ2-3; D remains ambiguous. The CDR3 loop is CASSASTQSTDTQYF. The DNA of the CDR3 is TGTGCCAGCAGCGCCTCGACCCAAAGCACAGATACGCAGTATTTT. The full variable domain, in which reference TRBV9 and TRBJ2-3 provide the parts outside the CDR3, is DSGVTQTPKHLITATGQRVTLRCSPRSGDLSVYWYQQSLDQGLQFLIQYYNGEERAKGNILERFSAQQFPDLHSELNLSSLELGDSALYFCASSASTQSTDTQYFGPGTRLTVL.